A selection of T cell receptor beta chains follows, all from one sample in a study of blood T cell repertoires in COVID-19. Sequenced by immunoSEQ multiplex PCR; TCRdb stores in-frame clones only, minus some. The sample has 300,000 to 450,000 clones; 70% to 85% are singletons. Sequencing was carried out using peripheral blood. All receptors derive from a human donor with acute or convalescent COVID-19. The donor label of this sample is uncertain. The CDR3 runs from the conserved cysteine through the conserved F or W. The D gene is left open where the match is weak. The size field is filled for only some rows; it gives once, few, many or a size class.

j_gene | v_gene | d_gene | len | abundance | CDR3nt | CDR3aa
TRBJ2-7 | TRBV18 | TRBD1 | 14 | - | TGTGCCAGCTCACCACAGGGGACAGGGGCCGAGCAGTACTTC | CASSPQGTGAEQYF
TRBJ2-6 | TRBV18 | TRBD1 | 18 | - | TGTGCCAGCTCACACCTAAAGGGGGCCGGATCTGGGGCCAACGTCCTGACTTTC | CASSHLKGAGSGANVLTF
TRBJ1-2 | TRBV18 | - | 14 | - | TGTGCCAGCTCACCACTGGCAGTCAACTATGGCTACACCTTC | CASSPLAVNYGYTF
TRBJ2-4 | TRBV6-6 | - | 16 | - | TGTGCCAGCAGCCAAGGATCTGGCGGGGCCAAAAACATTCAGTACTTC | CASSQGSGGAKNIQYF
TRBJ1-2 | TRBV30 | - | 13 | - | TGTGCCTGGAGCGAACAGGGTATCGGTGGCTACACCTTC | CAWSEQGIGGYTF
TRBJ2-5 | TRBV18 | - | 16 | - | TGTGCCAGCTCACCGGTGGGACACCCCAAGGGAGAGACCCAGTACTTC | CASSPVGHPKGETQYF
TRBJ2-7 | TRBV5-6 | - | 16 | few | TGTGCCAGCAGCTTGGCGACGGGTGCGTCCACGTACGAGCAGTACTTC | CASSLATGASTYEQYF
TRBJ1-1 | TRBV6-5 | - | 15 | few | TGTGCCAGCAGTTCACAAACGACAGGCCACACTGAAGCTTTCTTT | CASSSQTTGHTEAFF
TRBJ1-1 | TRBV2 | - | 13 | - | TGTGCCAGCAGCCCGACAGTATCCCGTGAAGCTTTCTTT | CASSPTVSREAFF
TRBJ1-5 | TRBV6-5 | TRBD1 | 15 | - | TGTGCCAGCAGGTTCCAGGGGGCAAGCAATCAGCCCCAGCATTTT | CASRFQGASNQPQHF
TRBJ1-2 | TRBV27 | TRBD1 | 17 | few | TGTGCCAGCAGTTTATCGGGACAGGGGATGGGTTACTATGGCTACACCTTC | CASSLSGQGMGYYGYTF
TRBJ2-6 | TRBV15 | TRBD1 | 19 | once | TGTGCCACCAGCGCCTGGGCCGGGACAGGGGGAGGTGGGGCCAACGTCCTGACTTTC | CATSAWAGTGGGGANVLTF
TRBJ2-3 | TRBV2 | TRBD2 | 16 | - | TGTGCCAGCAGTGAATCGACCGGGGGGTGGATAGATACGCAGTATTTT | CASSESTGGWIDTQYF
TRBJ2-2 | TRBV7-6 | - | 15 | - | TGTGCCAGCAGCTTTACTCTAGGGGGAACCGGGGAGCTGTTTTTT | CASSFTLGGTGELFF
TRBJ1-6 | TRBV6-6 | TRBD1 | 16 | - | TGTGCCAGCAGTCGAACCGGGACAGGGAATAATTCACCCCTCCACTTT | CASSRTGTGNNSPLHF
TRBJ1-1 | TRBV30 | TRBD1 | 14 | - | TGTGCCTGGAGTGTGGAGGGGGCATACACTGAAGCTTTCTTT | CAWSVEGAYTEAFF
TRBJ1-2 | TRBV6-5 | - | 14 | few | TGTGCCACCCGAATTGCGGACAGTCGGGACGGCTACACCTTC | CATRIADSRDGYTF
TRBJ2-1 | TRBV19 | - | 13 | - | TGTGCCAGTAGTATTGCCGGTGGGAGACCGAGCTTCTTC | CASSIAGGRPSFF
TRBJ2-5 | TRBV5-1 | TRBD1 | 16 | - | TGCGCCAGCAGCCCTCGACCAGACAGGGTAGCAGAGACCCAGTACTTC | CASSPRPDRVAETQYF
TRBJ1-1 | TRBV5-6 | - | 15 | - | TGTGCCAGCAGCCTCAGGAGACAATGGAGGACTGAAGCTTTCTTT | CASSLRRQWRTEAFF
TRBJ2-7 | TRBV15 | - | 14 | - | TGTGCCACCAGTCCTGACAGCGCAACCTACGAGCAGTACTTC | CATSPDSATYEQYF
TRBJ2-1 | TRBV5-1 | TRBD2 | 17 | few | TGCGCCAGCAGCTTGGGCGGCAGCGGGGCGATATACAATGAGCAGTTCTTC | CASSLGGSGAIYNEQFF
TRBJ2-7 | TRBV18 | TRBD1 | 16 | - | TGTGCCAGCTCCCCCGGGACAGGGGGCCCCTTGTACGAGCAGTACTTC | CASSPGTGGPLYEQYF
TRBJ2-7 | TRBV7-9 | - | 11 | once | TGTGCCAGCAGCTTAGGGGCCGAGCAGTACTTC | CASSLGAEQYF
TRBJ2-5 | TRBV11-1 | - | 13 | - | TGTGCCAGCAGCTTGGAGAGGTGGGAGACCCAGTACTTC | CASSLERWETQYF
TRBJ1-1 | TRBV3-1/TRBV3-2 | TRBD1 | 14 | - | TGTGCCAGCAGCCTGGACAGGGGATTCACTGAAGCTTTCTTT | CASSLDRGFTEAFF
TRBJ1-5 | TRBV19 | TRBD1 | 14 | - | TGTGCCAGTAGAGACAGGGTAAGAAATCAGCCCCAGCATTTT | CASRDRVRNQPQHF
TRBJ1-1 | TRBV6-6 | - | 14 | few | TGTGCCAGCAGTTACTCGATGGCGAACACTGAAGCTTTCTTT | CASSYSMANTEAFF
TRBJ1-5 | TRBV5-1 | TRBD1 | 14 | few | TGCGCCAGCAGCGCGGGACAGCCAAATCAGCCCCAGCATTTT | CASSAGQPNQPQHF
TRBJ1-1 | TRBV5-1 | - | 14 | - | TGCGCCAGCAGCTTGTGGGCCTACAACACTGAAGCTTTCTTT | CASSLWAYNTEAFF
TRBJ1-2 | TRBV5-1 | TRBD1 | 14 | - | TGCGCCAGCAGCTACCAACAGGGGGTTGATGGCTACACCTTC | CASSYQQGVDGYTF
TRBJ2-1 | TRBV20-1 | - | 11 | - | TGCAGTGCCATCCGGGGAAATGAGCAGTTCTTC | CSAIRGNEQFF
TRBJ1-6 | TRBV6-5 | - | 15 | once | TGTGCCAGCAGTTACGAGGGATGGGGAAATTCACCCCTCCACTTT | CASSYEGWGNSPLHF
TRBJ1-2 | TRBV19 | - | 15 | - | TGTGCCAGCCTCGAAGTCGGAGCCCTTAACTATGGCTACACCTTC | CASLEVGALNYGYTF
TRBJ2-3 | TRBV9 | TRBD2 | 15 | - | TGTGCCAGCAGCTATTCTAGCGGGGCCAGGGATACGCAGTATTTT | CASSYSSGARDTQYF
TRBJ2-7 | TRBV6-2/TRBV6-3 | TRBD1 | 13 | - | TGTGTCAGCAGTTTGACAGGGGTAAGCAAGCAGTACTTC | CVSSLTGVSKQYF
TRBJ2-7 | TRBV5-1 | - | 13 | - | TGCGCCAGCAGCTTCGGGGGTGGGTACGAGCAGTACTTC | CASSFGGGYEQYF
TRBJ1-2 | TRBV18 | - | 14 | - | TGTGCCAGCTCACCGACAGCCCCTAACTATGGCTACACCTTC | CASSPTAPNYGYTF
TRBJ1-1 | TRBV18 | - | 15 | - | TGTGCCAGCTCACCACCCGGGTCGGTAAACACTGAAGCTTTCTTT | CASSPPGSVNTEAFF
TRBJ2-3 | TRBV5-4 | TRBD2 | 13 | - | TGTGCCAGCGGTCTAGCGGCCACAGATACGCAGTATTTT | CASGLAATDTQYF
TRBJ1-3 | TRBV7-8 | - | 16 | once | TGTGCCAGCAGCTCGGGGTGGGATACTGGGGGAAACACCATATATTTT | CASSSGWDTGGNTIYF
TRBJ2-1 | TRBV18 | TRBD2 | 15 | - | TGTGCCAGCTCAAGGAAGCGGGAGGGAGGTAATGAGCAGTTCTTC | CASSRKREGGNEQFF
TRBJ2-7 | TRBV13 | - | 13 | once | TGTGCCAGCAGCATGCGCATGATACGCGAGCAGTACTTC | CASSMRMIREQYF
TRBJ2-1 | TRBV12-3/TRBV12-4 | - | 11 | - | TGTGCCAGCAGTACTAGCTTTCGGCAGTTCTTC | CASSTSFRQFF
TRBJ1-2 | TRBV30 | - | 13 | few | TGTGCCTGGAGTGTAAAAGGGGCCGGTGGCTACACCTTC | CAWSVKGAGGYTF
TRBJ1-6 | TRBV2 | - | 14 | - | TGTGCCAGCAGTCTACAGGGAGGGAATTCACCCCTCCACTTT | CASSLQGGNSPLHF
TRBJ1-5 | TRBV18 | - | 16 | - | TGTGCCAGCTCACCAATTAGTGCAGGGGGCAATCAGCCCCAGCATTTT | CASSPISAGGNQPQHF
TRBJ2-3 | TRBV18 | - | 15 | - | TGTGCCAGCTCACCAGCGGGGGCTCCCACAGATACGCAGTATTTT | CASSPAGAPTDTQYF
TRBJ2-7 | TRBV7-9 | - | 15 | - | TGTGCCAGCAGTTCCACCAGGGGACCCAATTACGAGCAGTACTTC | CASSSTRGPNYEQYF
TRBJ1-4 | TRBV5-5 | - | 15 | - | TGTGCCAGCAGTACGGTAGTTACTTCTAATGAAAAACTGTTTTTT | CASSTVVTSNEKLFF